Reported below is one T cell receptor beta chain. This sample stems from a study of regulatory T cells in long-lasting Graves disease. The germline V gene encodes CDR1 LNHDA and CDR2 SQIVND (reference sequence). The V and J ends lost 4 bases and 5 bases, in that order; junction bases with no gene match: 3. The CDR3 length is 14 residues. To make TCR beta libraries, researchers used iRepertoire HTBI primers and Arm-PCR of CDR3 regions. TCRdb redid the calling of the multiplex PCR reads with MiXCR, one entry per CDR3 protein. The data contain over 350,000 distinct CDR3 sequences, 15% of them singletons. The time point: newly diagnosed GD, antithyroid drugs for less than 3 months. After RNA was extracted from PBMCs, the TCR library was made from it. These data also formed part of another study, on T cells in Graves' hyperthyroidism and ophthalmopathy. From that second work: Prediction of ophthalmopathy progression came a median around 6.1 months pre-onset.

This TCR came from a woman in her thirties or forties with Graves disease. The starting material was peripheral blood mononuclear cells (PBMCs), obtained at new diagnosis, from a patient treated with antithyroid drugs. The chain joins TRBV19 to TRBJ2-7; 12 bases map to TRBD1. The CDR3 DNA is TGTGCCAGTAGTACCGGGACAGGGGGCGACGAGCAGTACTTC. Translation: CASSTGTGGDEQYF.